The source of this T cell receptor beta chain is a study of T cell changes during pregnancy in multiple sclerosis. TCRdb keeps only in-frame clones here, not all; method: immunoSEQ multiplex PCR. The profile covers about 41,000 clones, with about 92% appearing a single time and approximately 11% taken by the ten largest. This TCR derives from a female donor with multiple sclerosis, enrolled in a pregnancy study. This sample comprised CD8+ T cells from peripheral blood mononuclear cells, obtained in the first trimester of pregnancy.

CDR3 sequence: CAWSVLGSGPQYF. Here the CDR3 DNA reads TGTGCCTGGAGTGTACTAGGGTCTGGACCCCAGTACTTC. The chain employs TRBV30 and TRBJ2-5; D might be TRBD2 (5 bases). The V and J ends lost 0 bases and 9 bases respectively, with 14 bases between them. The CDR3 has 13 amino acids. Germline assignment: CDR1 GTSNPN and CDR2 SVGIG (reference sequence).